This T cell receptor beta chain was documented in a study of shared clonotypes between healthy human individuals. Looking at the study overall: The plates for each donor numbered three CD4 naive, three CD4 memory, two CD8 naive and one CD8 memory. Findings and limits, study-wide: Compared with clonotypes that all four donors shared, non-shared clonotypes had lower generation probabilities.

The V end lost 1 base, the J end lost 5 bases, and 7 bases lay between the germline ends. Germline V gives CDR1 SGHNT, CDR2 YYREEE (reference sequence). The CDR3 contains 13 residues. In the original workflow: With immunoSEQ giving junction-only sequences and no quality scores, filtering differed. The table came from immunoSEQ multiplex PCR; TCRdb's copy has only in-frame clones and leaves some out. D and trimming were read from the DNA, whereas the V and J calls and clone size are those reported in that table. The sample carries 2 million to 2.5 million clones, roughly 93% recorded once. This clone was observed once. No antigen is known for it.

Sequenced input: naive CD4+ T cells from PBMCs. Documented subset: CD45RA+ positively selected. This receptor was taken from a man younger than 30 in good health. Some clones in this sample may be carry-over from other donors' samples. The chain is built from TRBV5-4 and TRBJ2-1; D gene uncertain. The CDR3 DNA is TGTGCCAGCAGCTTGACGCCGGACAATGAGCAGTTCTTC. This translates into CASSLTPDNEQFF.